This T cell receptor beta chain comes out of a study of shared clonotypes between healthy human individuals. In the study overall: Donors had three CD4 naive, three CD4 memory, two CD8 naive and one CD8 memory plate apiece.

Per the original data handling: Without quality scores, immunoSEQ junctional reads could not be filtered like full-length reads. TCRdb's table, derived via immunoSEQ multiplex PCR, lists solely in-frame clones and lacks some. V and J calls and clone size are as listed in that table; D and trimming were resolved from the DNA. The table shows around 510,000 clones, with more than 95% occurring only once. Turning to this clone: What it binds is not known.

Study-wide results and limits: Clonotypes shared by all four sorted-subset donors had higher generation probabilities than non-shared clonotypes. Rarefaction indicated that sorted-subset sequencing remained incomplete although depth was large.

V dropped 8 bases and J dropped 3 bases, with 9 bases sitting between them. Germline lookup yields CDR1 SNHLY and CDR2 FYNNEI. This CDR3 comprises 12 residues. This chain links TRBV2 with TRBJ2-3; D is uncertain. This TCR came from a woman between 25 and 40 years old in good health. Sequenced input: naive CD4+ T cells sorted from blood. Subset noted: CD45RA+ positively selected. The CDR3 loop is CASVDGTDTQYF. The CDR3 nucleotides read TGTGCCAGCGTCGATGGGACAGATACGCAGTATTTT.